This T cell receptor (beta chain) was captured by sequencing in a study of cytotoxic CD8 clonotypes in ibrutinib-treated CLL (dated by TCRdb to about 2021). Looking at the study overall: The cohort had 11 relapsed/refractory and 15 treatment-naive patients; some 17 were IGHV unmutated. Responses were partial in some 24 patients and complete in 2; after median around 68 months follow-up, some 15 stayed in remission and roughly twelve progressed. Response samples were taken after a median of 12 months on treatment, ranging from 6 to 36 months. On average, each sample had a few hundred thousand productive templates and tens of thousands of productive rearrangements. Longitudinal samples were available for about 30% of the 86 trial participants. Cryopreserved peripheral blood mononuclear cells were obtained before treatment, at response, and at either sustained remission or disease progression. All remission and progressive disease samples were collected while patients were still receiving ibrutinib. What the authors observed across the whole study: Public clonotypes were rare and either shrank or stayed stable during treatment, and the rise in clonality at ibrutinib response reflected expansion of private clonotypes. An increase in clonality was observed at ibrutinib response, with clonality remaining stable during sustained remission and falling back toward baseline at progression. At baseline, clonality was higher than in age-matched healthy donors and showed a strong correlation with circulating CD8+ T-cell counts. Sampling times were not matched between sustained-remission and progressing patients, and lymph node repertoires were not studied.

Each clonotype received, on average, approximately 9.9x coverage in deep resolution sequencing performed on a MiSeq, where the target depth lay between 1 in 1 million and 1 in 200,000 T cells. TCR beta libraries were generated with the immunoSEQ hsTCRB Kit. The authors' pipeline ran thus. The data were analyzed with ImmunoSEQ Analyzer and ImmunoSEQ Data Assistant, and V, D and J gene assignments followed IMGT definitions. Clonality, which ranges from 0 to 1, was calculated by subtracting the normalized Shannon entropy of productive rearrangement frequencies from one. Only overrepresented clonotypes making up at least 0.05% of each patient's repertoire were included in the public clonotype analysis. Some 13 repertoires from age-matched healthy donors, obtained from immuneACCESS, served as clonality controls. TCRdb took this table from immuneACCESS and kept in-frame rearrangements with V and J called. Such tables lack part of the clones; where checked against another copy, unresolved V genes explain under half of the gap, and the rest is unexplained. The V and J calls and clone size come from that table; D and trimming were worked out from the DNA. The sample table holds roughly 200,000 clones, of which 72% were seen once. Of the sample, 13% falls within the top ten clones.

Details on this clone: The antigen it recognizes is unknown. No base quality values were provided; no much bigger clone lies one nucleotide off.

The time point label here, explained by the study, means: approximately 25 months on ibrutinib. Approximately 2 micrograms of genomic DNA were extracted from cryopreserved PBMCs for TCR beta library preparation. Longitudinal blood samples from CLL patients receiving ibrutinib monotherapy were subjected to high-throughput TCR beta sequencing. The patients took part in an open-label, single-center phase 2 trial of ibrutinib monotherapy. Via the germline V gene, CDR1 is SGHAT and CDR2 FQNNGV. Trimming takes 0 bases from V and 4 bases from J, and the germline ends sit 20 bases apart. Reading from cysteine to phenylalanine, the CDR3 counts 18 amino acids. The read is trimmed to its CDR3 DNA, 54 bases read in frame from base 1.

This chain is built from TRBV11-2 and TRBJ2-3; the D gene is not confidently resolved. The specimen was PBMCs, collected after 24 months of ibrutinib treatment. The clonotype comes from a human donor with chronic lymphocytic leukemia. CDR3 reads: CASSLDSPYPSFADTQYF. The bases are TGTGCCAGCAGCTTAGATTCCCCTTATCCCAGCTTCGCAGATACGCAGTATTTT.